What follows is one T cell receptor (beta chain) and its context. TCRdb's table, derived via immunoSEQ multiplex PCR, lists solely in-frame clones and lacks some. Seen here are 75,000 to 100,000 clones, around nine tenths observed once, and the top ten hold just over 15%. The CDR3 length is 15 residues. The germline V gene encodes CDR1 LNHDA and CDR2 SQIVND (reference sequence). Germline trimming cut 6 bases from V and 1 base from J; bases unmatched to any gene: 4. The data belong to a study of blood T cell repertoires in COVID-19. Input material: peripheral blood. The TCR originated in a human donor in a cohort sampled during active COVID-19. The rearrangement links TRBV19 to TRBJ2-3; 10 nucleotides align to TRBD1. The CDR3 reads CASSYDRGRTDTQYF. The CDR3 DNA is TGTGCCAGTAGCTACGACAGGGGGCGCACAGATACGCAGTATTTT.